This TCR beta chain was retrieved from a study of cytomegalovirus exposure and HLA in healthy donors. A remark on this clone: What it recognizes is unknown.

General study results and limits: In an earlier analysis, productive rearrangement rates for most beta V segments clustered near 87% or 30%. In a later analysis, V- and J-gene trimming of beta chains associated with a DCLRE1C missense variant, replicated independently.

The PCR contained 60 Vbeta and 13 Jbeta primers. As processed by the authors: It was a later analysis that counted roughly 80 million unique TCR beta chains, of which around 11 million were shared. Profiling relied on immunoSEQ multiplex PCR, and the TCRdb table lists in-frame clones only, not all of them. For V, J and clone size, that table is used; D and trimming come from the DNA. The table shows 150,000 to 200,000 clones, with approximately 80% occurring only once. V lost 4 bases and J lost 3; bases outside the gene matches: 4. This CDR3 has 14 amino acids. Germline V gene sequence: CDR1 SGHRS, CDR2 YFSETQ.

The chain carries TRBV5-1 and TRBJ2-5, with TRBD1 matching 9 bases. This receptor was identified in a woman in her 30s in good health and CMV-seropositive. Sequenced: PBMCs. The CDR3 DNA follows: TGCGCCAGCAGCCCCCGACAGGGGGAAGAGACCCAGTACTTC. As protein: CASSPRQGEETQYF.